This T cell receptor (beta chain) was sequenced in a study of regulatory T cells in long-lasting Graves disease. To make TCR beta libraries, researchers used iRepertoire HTBI primers and Arm-PCR of CDR3 regions. TCRdb recomputed calls from the multiplex PCR reads with MiXCR, one row per CDR3 protein. Counted here are some 280,000 distinct CDR3 sequences, 22% occurring once; the ten biggest clones make up around 50%. As to this clonotype: Its antigen is as yet unknown.

Study-level findings and limits: Newly diagnosed patients shared 950 to 1,000 public clonotypes; persistent patients shared about 2,500.

Documented time point: persistent/refractory GD, antithyroid drugs over 5 years with positive TRAb. PBMC RNA was the source of the TCR library. Each patient gave approximately 9 milliliters of EDTA-anticoagulated peripheral blood. The sequences come from peripheral blood mononuclear cells (PBMCs), collected when the disease was refractory, from a patient treated with antithyroid drugs. This clonotype was sampled from a female donor with Graves disease.

The CDR3 reads CASSLAWREGTNTGELFF. As DNA, the CDR3 is TGCGCCAGCAGCTTGGCTTGGCGGGAGGGGACGAACACCGGGGAGCTGTTTTTT. The gene calls are TRBV5-1 and TRBJ2-2; 9 bases line up with TRBD2. The CDR3 has 18 residues. Looked up from germline, CDR1 is SGHRS and CDR2 is YFSETQ. V trimming: 0 bases; J trimming: 0 bases; junction bases outside the gene matches: 6. The full variable domain, its missing parts supplied by reference TRBV5-1 and TRBJ2-2, is KAGVTQTPRYLIKTRGQQVTLSCSPISGHRSVSWYQQTPGQGLQFLFEYFSETQRNKGNFPGRFSGRQFSNSRSEMNVSTLELGDSALYLCASSLAWREGTNTGELFFGEGSRLTVL.